This T cell receptor (beta chain) was captured by sequencing in a study of T cells in Graves' hyperthyroidism and ophthalmopathy (dated by TCRdb to the late 2010s). About the investigation overall: TCR V-J signatures able to tell the groups apart were searched for in a discovery cohort of 90 to 100 patients, of whom roughly 42 had Graves' ophthalmopathy and 55 to 60 had stable Graves' hyperthyroidism. The paper reports TCR Vbeta CDR3 sequencing of over 120 peripheral blood samples: 43 ophthalmopathy, fewer than 80 hyperthyroidism and some 17 progressor patients. After blood sampling, hyperthyroidism patients were treated with methimazole at a starting dose of 30 mg daily, and ophthalmopathy patients were treated with high-dose intravenous methylprednisolone. Whether ophthalmopathy could be predicted prospectively was tested in an independent validation cohort made up of some 20 hyperthyroidism patients plus 17 patients who later progressed to ophthalmopathy. The study also compared thyroid tissue and blood T-cell repertoires from more than five Graves' hyperthyroidism patients. For training and testing, the approximately 97 patients in the discovery cohort were randomly divided in a 7:3 ratio.

The paper as a whole reports these results and caveats: Most expanded thyroid clonotypes (frequency above 0.001) were also detected in blood, suggesting blood repertoires may reflect thyroid immune responses. In validation, progression to ophthalmopathy was predicted by the model with 70.59% sensitivity and 72% to 85% specificity, a median of about 6 months before onset. A model built on a 13 V-J signature distinguished ophthalmopathy from stable hyperthyroidism, reaching roughly 88% sensitivity and around 82% specificity in cross-validation and 80%/75% in testing. No statistical method was used to fix the sample size in advance, and group allocation was not hidden from the investigators.

The TCR beta CDR3 regions were amplified from RNA transcripts. For the first round of RT-PCR on the TCR CDR3, the HTBI primer set was used together with the Qiagen OneStep RT-PCR kit. Libraries were constructed in a second round of multiplex PCR, after which size selection and purification were performed. Libraries were sequenced paired-end with 100 bp reads on an Illumina HiSeq2000. The paper's data handling went like this. Raw data were processed with SOAPnuke, discarding reads with adapters, uncalled bases, mean Phred below 15, or no exact constant-primer or identifier match. High-quality paired reads were merged with COPE v1.2.5, and unique nucleotide sequences were defined as clonotypes. MiTCR v1.1 was used to align the clonotypes against IMGT TRBV, TRBD and TRBJ reference segments. The analysis was restricted to V-J combinations with a frequency above 0.0001, which together covered 99.2% of the repertoires. The TCS score was defined as F50 (clonal expansion) divided by E x V (chaos), with BLOSUM62-based TCRdist calculated between CDR3 peptides within each V-J. Welch's t-statistics and random forest reduced fewer than 600 V-J features to fewer than 15, which were used in a naive Bayes classifier (R e1071). The Morisita-Horn index was used to measure how similar the thyroid and blood repertoires were. Using fastp at Q25 and MiXCR, TCRdb reprocessed the public reads and kept productive beta chains. CDR3 protein duplicates are merged, each entry listing the most common genes and DNA. V and J calls and clone size were set by TCRdb, not the authors. In this sample the table shows approximately 510,000 distinct CDR3 sequences, 46% of which occur a single time. Clones ranked in the top ten supply about two fifths of the sample.

Patients with uncontrolled infections, other autoimmune diseases, pregnancy or lactation were excluded. Clinical symptoms, serum thyroxine and TRAb, thyroid ultrasound, and orbital computed tomography formed the basis for the diagnoses. Trizol reagent was used to extract total RNA, and RNA quality was then checked on an Agilent 2100 Bioanalyzer. From its cysteine to its phenylalanine, the CDR3 spans 15 amino acids. Only CDR3 DNA remains: 45 bases, in frame from the first base. The V and J ends are trimmed by 4 bases and 2 bases, leaving 13 bases between them. Via the germline V gene, CDR1 is SGHTS and CDR2 YDEGEE. This clonotype was counted many times. No cognate antigen has been identified for it. No much larger clone is present one base from it, and per-base qualities are unavailable.

The specimen sequenced was peripheral blood or thyroid tissue (not recorded which). In this chain, TRBV5-8 is recombined with TRBJ1-5; perhaps TRBD1 is the D gene, with 6 bases matching. The receptor was isolated from an adult woman with Graves' disease, either hyperthyroidism or ophthalmopathy (not recorded which). The nucleotide sequence reads as follows: TGTGCCAGCAGCATTAACAGGGTCGGCAATCAGCCCCAGCATTTT. Its protein product is CASSINRVGNQPQHF.